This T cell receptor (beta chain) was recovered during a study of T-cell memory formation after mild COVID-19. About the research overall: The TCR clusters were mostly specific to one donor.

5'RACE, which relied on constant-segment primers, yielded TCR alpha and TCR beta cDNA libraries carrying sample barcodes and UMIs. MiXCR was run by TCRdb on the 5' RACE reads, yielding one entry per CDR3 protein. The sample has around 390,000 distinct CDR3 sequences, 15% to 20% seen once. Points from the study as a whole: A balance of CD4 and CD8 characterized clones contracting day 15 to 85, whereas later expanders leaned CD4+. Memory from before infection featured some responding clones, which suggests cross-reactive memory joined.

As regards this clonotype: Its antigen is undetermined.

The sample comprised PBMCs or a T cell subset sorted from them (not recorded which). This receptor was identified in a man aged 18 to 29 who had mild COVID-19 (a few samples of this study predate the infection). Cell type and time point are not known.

The CDR3 DNA reads TGTGCCAGCAGTTTTCTGGGAATCCGCTCTGGGGCCAACGTCCTGACTTTC. It yields the protein CASSFLGIRSGANVLTF. The chain links TRBV27 to TRBJ2-6; no reliable D call. The CDR3 runs 17 residues. Trimming took off 3 bases at V and 0 bases at J, with 12 bases between the two ends. Looked up from germline, CDR1 is MNHEY and CDR2 is SMNVEV (reference sequence).